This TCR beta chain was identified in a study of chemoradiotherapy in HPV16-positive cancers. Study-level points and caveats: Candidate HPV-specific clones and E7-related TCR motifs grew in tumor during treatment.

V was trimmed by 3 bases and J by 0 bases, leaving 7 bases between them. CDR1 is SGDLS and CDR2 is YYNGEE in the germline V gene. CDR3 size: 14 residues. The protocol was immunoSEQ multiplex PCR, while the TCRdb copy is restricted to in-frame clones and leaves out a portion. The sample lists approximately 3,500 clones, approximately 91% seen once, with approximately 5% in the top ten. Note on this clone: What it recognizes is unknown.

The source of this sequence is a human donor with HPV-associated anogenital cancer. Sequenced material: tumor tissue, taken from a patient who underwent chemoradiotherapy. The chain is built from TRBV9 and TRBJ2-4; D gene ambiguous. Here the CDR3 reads CASSAGRAKNIQYF. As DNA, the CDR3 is TGTGCCAGCAGCGCTGGTCGAGCCAAAAACATTCAGTACTTC.